The rows below give T cell receptor beta chains drawn from one sample of a study of Ad26.COV2.S vaccination and SARS-CoV-2 variants. Data came from immunoSEQ multiplex PCR; TCRdb stores just in-frame clones and leaves some out. Here the sample spans about 400,000 clones, over 75% being singletons. The material sequenced was peripheral blood, taken in a trial of Ad26.COV2.S vaccine versus placebo. The receptors stem from a person aged 18-60 years who received the Ad26.COV2.S COVID-19 vaccine or a placebo. The CDR3 runs from the conserved cysteine through the conserved F or W. The order of the fields is J gene, clone size, V gene, D gene, CDR3 protein, CDR3 DNA. The D gene is left open where the match is weak. A row's size may be missing; if present it is once, few, many or a size class.

J: TRBJ2-5; size: NA; V: TRBV19; D: NA; CDR3: CASSAGGLLQETQYF; DNA: TGTGCCAGTAGTGCCGGGGGCCTCCTCCAAGAGACCCAGTACTTC
J: TRBJ2-1; size: NA; V: TRBV2; D: TRBD2; CDR3: CASSELAGGVGPEQFF; DNA: TGTGCCAGCAGTGAGCTAGCGGGAGGGGTGGGGCCTGAGCAGTTCTTC
J: TRBJ1-4; size: NA; V: TRBV28; D: TRBD1; CDR3: CASSFLGTGGEKLFF; DNA: TGTGCCAGCAGTTTCCTAGGGACAGGGGGAGAAAAACTGTTTTTT
J: TRBJ1-5; size: NA; V: TRBV19; D: NA; CDR3: CASSSSGQPQHF; DNA: TGTGCCAGTAGTTCTTCGGGTCAGCCCCAGCATTTT
J: TRBJ2-2; size: NA; V: TRBV9; D: NA; CDR3: CASTVSGTGELFF; DNA: TGTGCCAGCACCGTTAGCGGCACCGGGGAGCTGTTTTTT
J: TRBJ2-2; size: NA; V: TRBV19; D: NA; CDR3: CASGSGELFF; DNA: TGTGCCAGTGGAAGCGGGGAGCTGTTTTTT
J: TRBJ2-2; size: few; V: TRBV24-1; D: TRBD1; CDR3: CATSDPTGGDVGELFF; DNA: TGTGCCACCAGTGATCCGACAGGGGGGGATGTCGGGGAGCTGTTTTTT
J: TRBJ2-3; size: NA; V: TRBV4-2; D: TRBD2; CDR3: CASSQLREGFTDTQYF; DNA: TGTGCCAGCAGCCAACTACGGGAGGGCTTCACAGATACGCAGTATTTT
J: TRBJ2-2; size: NA; V: TRBV6-2/TRBV6-3; D: NA; CDR3: CASSYGVTNTGELFF; DNA: TGTGCCAGCAGTTACGGGGTGACAAACACCGGGGAGCTGTTTTTT
J: TRBJ2-5; size: NA; V: TRBV7-9; D: NA; CDR3: CASSFLGTQETQYF; DNA: TGTGCCAGCAGCTTCCTCGGGACCCAAGAGACCCAGTACTTC
J: TRBJ2-3; size: NA; V: TRBV5-1; D: TRBD2; CDR3: CASSLGGLAGADTQYF; DNA: TGCGCCAGCAGCTTGGGCGGACTAGCGGGAGCAGATACGCAGTATTTT
J: TRBJ1-6; size: NA; V: TRBV29-1; D: NA; CDR3: CSVEVPQGTLHF; DNA: TGCAGCGTTGAAGTACCTCAGGGAACCCTCCACTTT
J: TRBJ2-2; size: NA; V: TRBV5-1; D: NA; CDR3: CASSFRGGTGELFF; DNA: TGCGCCAGCAGCTTCCGAGGGGGGACCGGGGAGCTGTTTTTT
J: TRBJ1-3; size: NA; V: TRBV4-1; D: NA; CDR3: CASSQGVTLSGNTIYF; DNA: TGCGCCAGCAGCCAAGGGGTTACCCTCTCTGGAAACACCATATATTTT
J: TRBJ1-2; size: NA; V: TRBV24-1; D: NA; CDR3: CATSDPSRGPGGGYTF; DNA: TGTGCCACCAGTGATCCGAGCCGCGGGCCCGGCGGAGGCTACACCTTC
J: TRBJ1-2; size: NA; V: TRBV28; D: NA; CDR3: CASSLGGSMSTGYTF; DNA: TGTGCCAGCAGTTTAGGTGGCAGTATGAGCACGGGCTACACCTTC
J: TRBJ2-1; size: NA; V: TRBV9; D: NA; CDR3: CASTPRSAPNEQFF; DNA: TGTGCCAGCACCCCACGGTCTGCCCCCAATGAGCAGTTCTTC
J: TRBJ1-2; size: NA; V: TRBV5-4; D: NA; CDR3: CASSLLSRTDLTGGYTF; DNA: TGTGCCAGCAGCTTGTTGTCTAGGACAGATCTAACTGGTGGCTACACCTTC
J: TRBJ2-1; size: NA; V: TRBV27; D: NA; CDR3: CASSMGLGKGDEQFF; DNA: TGTGCCAGCTCGATGGGGCTAGGGAAAGGGGATGAGCAGTTCTTC
J: TRBJ2-3; size: NA; V: TRBV28; D: TRBD2; CDR3: CASSWGGSADTQYF; DNA: TGTGCCAGCAGTTGGGGGGGGTCGGCAGATACGCAGTATTTT
J: TRBJ2-7; size: NA; V: TRBV18; D: TRBD2; CDR3: CASSPVTSNEQYF; DNA: TGTGCCAGCTCACCTGTGACTAGCAACGAGCAGTACTTC
J: TRBJ2-5; size: NA; V: TRBV11-3; D: NA; CDR3: CASSLVIRSIYF; DNA: TGTGCCAGCAGCTTAGTCATAAGATCGATATACTTC
J: TRBJ2-2; size: NA; V: TRBV7-3; D: TRBD2; CDR3: CASSYGLAGSTGELFF; DNA: TGTGCCAGCAGCTACGGACTAGCGGGATCCACCGGGGAGCTGTTTTTT
J: TRBJ2-7; size: NA; V: TRBV7-8; D: NA; CDR3: CASSLARDYEQYF; DNA: TGTGCCAGCAGCTTAGCACGAGACTACGAGCAGTACTTC
J: TRBJ2-2; size: NA; V: TRBV5-1; D: TRBD2; CDR3: CASSGLADTGELFF; DNA: TGCGCCAGCTCCGGACTAGCGGACACCGGGGAGCTGTTTTTT
J: TRBJ2-7; size: NA; V: TRBV7-2; D: TRBD1; CDR3: CASSLAGTGEDEQYF; DNA: TGTGCCAGCAGCTTAGCCGGGACAGGGGAGGACGAGCAGTACTTC
J: TRBJ2-1; size: NA; V: TRBV13; D: NA; CDR3: CASSSGGSEQFF; DNA: TGTGCCAGCAGCTCAGGGGGGTCTGAGCAGTTCTTC
J: TRBJ2-7; size: NA; V: TRBV28; D: TRBD2; CDR3: CASGLAGVSGEQYF; DNA: TGTGCCAGCGGACTAGCGGGAGTATCAGGCGAGCAGTACTTC
J: TRBJ2-2; size: NA; V: TRBV5-5; D: TRBD1; CDR3: CASSLGTGRGTTGELFF; DNA: TGTGCCAGCAGCTTGGGTACGGGCAGGGGGACGACCGGGGAGCTGTTTTTT
J: TRBJ1-1; size: NA; V: TRBV28; D: NA; CDR3: CASSLRSLLTRNTEAFF; DNA: TGTGCCAGCAGTTTAAGGTCCCTCCTAACCAGGAACACTGAAGCTTTCTTT
J: TRBJ2-3; size: NA; V: TRBV29-1; D: TRBD1; CDR3: CSGKRTGSTDTQYF; DNA: TGCAGCGGGAAGAGGACAGGGAGCACAGATACGCAGTATTTT
J: TRBJ1-6; size: NA; V: TRBV12-3/TRBV12-4; D: NA; CDR3: CASSPGVNSPLHF; DNA: TGTGCCAGCAGTCCCGGAGTGAATTCACCCCTCCACTTT
J: TRBJ2-1; size: NA; V: TRBV19; D: NA; CDR3: CASSINAGSYNEQFF; DNA: TGTGCCAGTAGTATAAATGCTGGGTCCTACAATGAGCAGTTCTTC
J: TRBJ1-2; size: NA; V: TRBV7-9; D: TRBD1; CDR3: CASSQDRGVYGYTF; DNA: TGTGCCAGCAGCCAAGACAGGGGAGTCTATGGCTACACCTTC
J: TRBJ2-5; size: NA; V: TRBV2; D: NA; CDR3: CASSMDLAGQETQYF; DNA: TGTGCCAGCAGTATGGATTTGGCGGGCCAAGAGACCCAGTACTTC
J: TRBJ2-1; size: NA; V: TRBV28; D: TRBD2; CDR3: CASRKLAGAYNEQFF; DNA: TGTGCCAGCAGGAAACTAGCGGGAGCGTACAATGAGCAGTTCTTC
J: TRBJ1-2; size: NA; V: TRBV7-2; D: TRBD1; CDR3: CASSSDRGRIYGYTF; DNA: TGTGCCAGCAGCTCGGACAGGGGGCGGATCTATGGCTACACCTTC
J: TRBJ2-1; size: NA; V: TRBV6-5; D: NA; CDR3: CASSYGWESSYNEQFF; DNA: TGTGCCAGCAGCTACGGGTGGGAGAGCTCCTACAATGAGCAGTTCTTC
J: TRBJ1-4; size: NA; V: TRBV5-1; D: NA; CDR3: CASSLDPGDEKLFF; DNA: TGCGCCAGCAGCTTGGACCCAGGGGATGAAAAACTGTTTTTT
J: TRBJ2-7; size: NA; V: TRBV29-1; D: TRBD1; CDR3: CSVAGTGGLVVSYEQYF; DNA: TGCAGCGTGGCCGGGACAGGGGGTTTAGTGGTATCCTACGAGCAGTACTTC
J: TRBJ2-1; size: NA; V: TRBV5-8; D: NA; CDR3: CASSPHGLANNEQFF; DNA: TGTGCCAGCAGCCCCCATGGGCTAGCGAACAATGAGCAGTTCTTC
J: TRBJ2-5; size: NA; V: TRBV7-3; D: NA; CDR3: CASSSTTAETQYF; DNA: TGTGCCAGCAGCAGCACTACGGCGGAGACCCAGTACTTC
J: TRBJ2-7; size: NA; V: TRBV7-3; D: TRBD2; CDR3: CASSPIAGGIGYEQYF; DNA: TGTGCCAGCAGCCCGATAGCGGGAGGGATAGGCTACGAGCAGTACTTC
J: TRBJ2-3; size: NA; V: TRBV27; D: NA; CDR3: CASSPPTGLRGDTQYF; DNA: TGTGCCAGCAGTCCCCCGACAGGACTCAGGGGAGATACGCAGTATTTT
J: TRBJ2-1; size: NA; V: TRBV6-5; D: TRBD2; CDR3: CASSWGGDSKQFF; DNA: TGTGCCAGCAGTTGGGGGGGGGACTCGAAGCAGTTCTTC
J: TRBJ1-5; size: few; V: TRBV21-1; D: NA; CDR3: CASVLLDGAQHF; DNA: TGTGCCAGCGTACTATTAGACGGGGCCCAGCATTTT
J: TRBJ2-2; size: few; V: TRBV6-6; D: NA; CDR3: CASNYRSSHGELFF; DNA: TGTGCCAGCAACTACCGGTCCAGTCACGGGGAGCTGTTTTTT
J: TRBJ2-7; size: NA; V: TRBV6-5; D: NA; CDR3: CATRSFGGASYEQYF; DNA: TGTGCCACCAGGAGCTTCGGCGGGGCTTCCTACGAGCAGTACTTC
J: TRBJ2-1; size: NA; V: TRBV4-1; D: TRBD2; CDR3: CASSHKRGTSYNEQFF; DNA: TGCGCCAGCAGCCATAAACGTGGGACTAGCTACAATGAGCAGTTCTTC
J: TRBJ2-2; size: NA; V: TRBV18; D: NA; CDR3: CASSALRASGYTGELFF; DNA: TGTGCCAGCTCCGCGCTTCGAGCCAGCGGATACACCGGGGAGCTGTTTTTT
J: TRBJ2-7; size: NA; V: TRBV11-3; D: NA; CDR3: CASSPVGPYEQYF; DNA: TGTGCCAGCAGCCCCGTAGGGCCCTACGAGCAGTACTTC
J: TRBJ1-5; size: NA; V: TRBV19; D: TRBD1; CDR3: CASTGTGDQPQHF; DNA: TGTGCCAGTACCGGGACAGGGGATCAGCCCCAGCATTTT
J: TRBJ2-1; size: NA; V: TRBV7-8; D: TRBD2; CDR3: CASSPRGWTTSYNEQFF; DNA: TGTGCCAGCAGCCCGCGGGGGTGGACAACCTCCTACAATGAGCAGTTCTTC
J: TRBJ2-1; size: NA; V: TRBV30; D: NA; CDR3: CAWSVSANEQFF; DNA: TGTGCCTGGAGTGTATCCGCCAATGAGCAGTTCTTC